This TCR beta chain emerged from a study of blood T cell repertoires in COVID-19. CDR1 and CDR2 (germline): SGHRS, YFSETQ. V gave up 0 bases and J gave up 8 bases, with 17 bases separating them. This CDR3 comprises 15 residues. TCRdb keeps only in-frame clones here, not all; method: immunoSEQ multiplex PCR. The table records around 62,000 clones, roughly 85% of them present only once. This receptor was taken from a middle-aged man with acute or convalescent COVID-19. Material: peripheral blood. The genes are TRBV5-1 and TRBJ1-2; possible D gene TRBD1, 6 bases. The CDR3, as DNA: TGCGCCAGCAGCTTGGGGTTCCGGGGGGCATACGGCTACACCTTC. This translates into CASSLGFRGAYGYTF.